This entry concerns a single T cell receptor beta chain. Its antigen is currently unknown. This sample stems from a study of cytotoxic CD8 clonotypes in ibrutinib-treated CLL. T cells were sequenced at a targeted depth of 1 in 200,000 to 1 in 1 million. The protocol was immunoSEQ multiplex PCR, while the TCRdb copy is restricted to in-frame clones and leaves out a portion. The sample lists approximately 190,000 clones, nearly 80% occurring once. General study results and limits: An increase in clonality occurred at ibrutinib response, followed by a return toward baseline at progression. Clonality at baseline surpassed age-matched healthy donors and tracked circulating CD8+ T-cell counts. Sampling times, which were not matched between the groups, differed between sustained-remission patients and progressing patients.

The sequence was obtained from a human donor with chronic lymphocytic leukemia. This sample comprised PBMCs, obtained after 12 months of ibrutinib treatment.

The CDR3 DNA reads as TGTGCCAGCAGTGCAACCTCCCCGGGAGACTACGAGCAGTACTTC. It translates to CASSATSPGDYEQYF. The chain has TRBV2 and TRBJ2-7; the D gene is possibly TRBD2 (6 bases). CDR3 length equals 15 residues. Trimming cost V 4 bases and J 3 bases, with 16 bases left between them. In germline, CDR1 is SNHLY, CDR2 FYNNEI.